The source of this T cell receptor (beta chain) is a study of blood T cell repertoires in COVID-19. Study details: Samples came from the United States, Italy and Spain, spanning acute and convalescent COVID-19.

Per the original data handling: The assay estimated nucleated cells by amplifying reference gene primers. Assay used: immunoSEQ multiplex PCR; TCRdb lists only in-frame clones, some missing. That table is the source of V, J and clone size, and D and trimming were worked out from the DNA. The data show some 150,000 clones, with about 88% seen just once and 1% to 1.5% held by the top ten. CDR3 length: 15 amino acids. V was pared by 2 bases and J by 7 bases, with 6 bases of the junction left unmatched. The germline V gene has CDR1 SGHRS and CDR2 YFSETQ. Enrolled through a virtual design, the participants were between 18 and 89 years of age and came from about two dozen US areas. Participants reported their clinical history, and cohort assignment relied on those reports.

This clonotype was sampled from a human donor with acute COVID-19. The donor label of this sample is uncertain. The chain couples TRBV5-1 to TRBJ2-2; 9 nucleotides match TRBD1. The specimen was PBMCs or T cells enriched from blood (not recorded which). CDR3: CASSFRDRESGELFF. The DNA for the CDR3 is TGCGCCAGCAGCTTTCGGGACAGGGAGAGCGGGGAGCTGTTTTTT. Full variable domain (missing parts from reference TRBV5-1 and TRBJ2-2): KAGVTQTPRYLIKTRGQQVTLSCSPISGHRSVSWYQQTPGQGLQFLFEYFSETQRNKGNFPGRFSGRQFSNSRSEMNVSTLELGDSALYLCASSFRDRESGELFFGEGSRLTVL.